These 25 T cell receptor beta chains were all obtained from the same sample, sequenced in a study of graft-versus-host responses after intestinal transplantation. No antigen is known for these receptors. The protocol was immunoSEQ multiplex PCR, while the TCRdb copy is restricted to in-frame clones and leaves out a portion. The sample includes tens of thousands of clones, approximately 88% seen only once; the top ten take 0.62%. Specimen: unstimulated CD4+ T cells sorted from spleen or lymph node cells, collected before transplant. All receptors come from a human donor who was the organ donor for an intestinal transplant.

The J gene is TRBJ1-1, the V gene TRBV6-1; D remains ambiguous. Germline V gene data show CDR1 as MNHNS and CDR2 as SASEGT. The V end was cut by 2 bases, the J end by 4 bases, with 8 bases between. The CDR3 is made up of 13 amino acids. The CDR3 loop reads CASSEHSLTEAFF. The CDR3, as DNA: TGTGCCAGCAGTGAACACAGCCTCACTGAAGCTTTCTTT.

J is TRBJ1-3 and V is TRBV7-8; 7 bases map to TRBD1. The CDR3 extends over 14 amino acids. The germline V gene encodes CDR1 SGHVS and CDR2 FQNEAQ. The J segment lost 2 bases and the V segment lost 5 bases, leaving 3 bases of the junction unmatched. The CDR3 loop reads CASSPTGAGNTIYF. DNA of the CDR3: TGTGCCAGCAGCCCTACAGGGGCTGGAAACACCATATATTTT.

The J gene is TRBJ2-1, the V gene TRBV7-2; 8 positions agree with TRBD2. CDR3 size: 14 residues. J was trimmed by 8 bases and V by 1 base; bases with no gene match: 4. Germline assignment: CDR1 SGHTA and CDR2 FQGNSA. In DNA, the CDR3 is TGTGCCAGCAGCTTAGGACTAGCGTTCTATGAGCAGTTCTTC. Protein: CASSLGLAFYEQFF.

The rearrangement links TRBV10-1 to TRBJ2-5; TRBD2 matches 13 bases. The V segment lost 5 bases and the J segment 5 bases; nucleotides outside the gene matches: 5. Germline loops: CDR1 WNHNN, CDR2 SYGVQD (reference sequence). There are 15 residues in the CDR3. The CDR3 reads CASSRTSGSLETQYF. CDR3 nucleotide sequence: TGCGCCAGCAGTCGGACTAGCGGGAGTCTGGAGACCCAGTACTTC.

The chain joins TRBV2 to TRBJ1-1; the D gene is possibly TRBD1 (6 bases). Trimming pared 1 base from V and 4 bases from J, leaving 13 bases between. There are 15 residues in the CDR3. Looked up from germline, CDR1 is SNHLY and CDR2 is FYNNEI. The CDR3 nucleotides read TGTGCCAGCAGTGAAGGGTTGGGGGCGAGCACTGAAGCTTTCTTT. Translated: CASSEGLGASTEAFF.

This clone came up once. The chain uses TRBV5-1 and TRBJ2-7; TRBD2 agrees at 11 bases. This CDR3 is built from 16 residues. V lost 2 bases, J lost 0 bases, and 4 bases stayed unmatched. The germline CDR1 and CDR2 sequences are SGHRS and YFSETQ. The CDR3 here is CASSFLSGRGSYEQYF. The CDR3 nucleotides read TGCGCCAGCAGCTTCCTTAGCGGGAGGGGCTCCTACGAGCAGTACTTC.

The chain uses TRBV5-1 and TRBJ2-4, with 8 bases that match TRBD2. The CDR3 loop spans 18 amino acids. Unmatched junction bases numbered 9, after V lost 1 base and J lost 0 bases. Germline V CDR1 and CDR2: SGHRS, YFSETQ. CDR3 in amino acids: CASSLFWGREGAKNIQYF. In nucleotides, the CDR3 is TGCGCCAGCAGCTTGTTCTGGGGACGGGAGGGAGCCAAAAACATTCAGTACTTC.

The chain recombines TRBV12-5 with TRBJ1-2; D is undetermined. V was clipped by 2 bases and J by 0 bases, with 7 bases between them. Germline CDR1 and CDR2: LGHNT and FRNRAP. CDR3 length: 14 residues. DNA of the CDR3: TGTGCTAGTGGTTTGATCGGGACTAACTATGGCTACACCTTC. Residues: CASGLIGTNYGYTF.

The J gene is TRBJ1-1, the V gene TRBV2; D not resolved. Trimming took 4 bases from V and 3 from J, leaving 9 bases between them. This CDR3 has 13 residues. Germline V lookup: CDR1 SNHLY, CDR2 FYNNEI. CDR3 DNA sequence: TGTGCCAGCAGTGCTGACCGGGACACTGAAGCTTTCTTT. Translation gives CASSADRDTEAFF. Drawing the rest from reference TRBV2 and TRBJ1-1, the complete variable domain is EPEVTQTPSHQVTQMGQEVILRCVPISNHLYFYWYRQILGQKVEFLVSFYNNEISEKSEIFDDQFSVERPDGSNFTLKIRSTKLEDSAMYFCASSADRDTEAFFGQGTRLTVV.

The gene calls are TRBV18 and TRBJ1-1, with D tentatively TRBD1 (5 bases). CDR3 length: 12 amino acids. V was pared by 1 base and J by 11 bases, with 11 bases between. Germline assignment: CDR1 KGHSH and CDR2 LQKENI. The CDR3 DNA reads as TGTGCCAGCTCACCACGGCAGGGTGGCGCTTTCTTT. Translated, it gives CASSPRQGGAFF. Variable domain in full (rest from reference TRBV18 and TRBJ1-1): NAGVMQNPRHLVRRRGQEARLRCSPMKGHSHVYWYRQLPEEGLKFMVYLQKENIIDESGMPKERFSAEFPKEGPSILRIQQVVRGDSAAYFCASSPRQGGAFFGQGTRLTVV.

This chain links TRBV6-1 with TRBJ2-3; 9 bases line up with TRBD2. This CDR3 has 15 residues. With V trimmed by 7 bases and J by 5 bases, 10 bases remained unmatched. Germline V gene data show CDR1 as MNHNS and CDR2 as SASEGT. CDR3 nucleotides: TGTGCCAGCACCTCAGGAGCGGGAGGAATAGATACGCAGTATTTT. Its protein is CASTSGAGGIDTQYF.

The V call is TRBV29-1, the J call TRBJ2-5; the D is unclear. The CDR3 length is 15 residues. CDR1 is SQVTM, CDR2 ANQGSEA, per germline. The V end was cut by 2 bases, the J end by 2 bases, with 15 bases between. In nucleotides, the CDR3 is TGCAGCGTTGAATCTTTTTACGGTCTTCAAGAGACCCAGTACTTC. Encoded protein: CSVESFYGLQETQYF.

V gene TRBV6-1 combines with J gene TRBJ1-4; D gene unclear. Trimming removed 0 bases from V and 3 bases from J, with 14 bases in between. The CDR3 consists of 17 residues. CDR1 and CDR2 (germline): MNHNS, SASEGT. CDR3 DNA: TGTGCCAGCAGTGAAGCGCTTGTGGTACGGGCTAATGAAAAACTGTTTTTT. It codes for CASSEALVVRANEKLFF.

The rearrangement links TRBV5-1 to TRBJ1-4; D is ambiguous. This CDR3 is built from 14 residues. V dropped 0 bases and J dropped 2 bases, with 5 bases sitting between them. Germline V lookup: CDR1 SGHRS, CDR2 YFSETQ. CDR3: CASSLDSTNEKLFF. CDR3 sequence (DNA): TGCGCCAGCAGCTTGGACAGTACTAATGAAAAACTGTTTTTT.

Of note for this clone: A junction boundary mismatches the germline segment, possibly from a read error. The CDR3 region is CASSQGWIPGDF. CDR3 sequence (DNA): TGTGCCAGCAGCCAAGGGTGGATCCCCGGGGACTTC. This chain connects TRBV14 to TRBJ2-7; a possible D gene is TRBD2 (5 bases). Germline values: CDR1 SGHDN, CDR2 FVKESK. The CDR3 has 12 residues.

The rearrangement uses TRBV7-3 and TRBJ2-2; D is unresolved. Germline-derived CDR1 and CDR2 are SGHTA and FQGTGA. The CDR3 extends over 12 amino acids. V was cut by 6 bases and J by 7 bases, with 9 bases left in between. The CDR3 here is CASRFGSGELFF. The CDR3 DNA reads as TGTGCCAGCAGATTCGGTAGCGGGGAGCTGTTTTTT.

In DNA form, the CDR3 reads TGTGCCAGCAGCCTAGTGGGACAGGGGGCAGGAGAGACCCAGTACTTC. Amino acid sequence: CASSLVGQGAGETQYF. The genes are TRBV7-8 and TRBJ2-5; TRBD1 matches 12 bases. Per the germline V gene, CDR1 is SGHVS and CDR2 is FQNEAQ. The CDR3 has 16 residues. Trimming took 5 bases from V and 4 from J; bases not matched to a gene: 8.

The gene calls are TRBV7-2 and TRBJ2-3, with D unresolved. The CDR3 spans 18 residues. Trimming stripped 4 bases from V and 0 bases from J, with 20 bases between. The V gene's germline CDR1 is SGHTA and CDR2 FQGNSA. The CDR3 loop is CASSSPARGAESTDTQYF. The CDR3 DNA sequence: TGTGCCAGCAGCTCCCCCGCGAGAGGCGCGGAAAGCACAGATACGCAGTATTTT.

As regards this clone: Compared with germline, one end of the junction differs, possibly owing to a read error. Additional DNA sequences in this sample encode the identical CDR3. The chain uses TRBV7-9 and TRBJ2-7; a weak D match, TRBD1 (6 bases). CDR3 length equals 12 residues. Germline V gives CDR1 SEHNR, CDR2 FQNEAQ (reference sequence). This CDR3 is CASSLTGYEQYF. The CDR3 nucleotides read TGTGCCAGCAGCTTGACAGGCTACGAGCAGTACTTT.

The V call is TRBV11-2, the J call TRBJ2-1, with 8 bases fitting TRBD2. The V gene's germline CDR1 is SGHAT and CDR2 FQNNGV. Trimming at V came to 6 bases and at J to 4 bases, leaving 8 bases not matched to a gene. CDR3 length equals 15 residues. The CDR3, as DNA: TGTGCCAGCAGGCGAGCCGGGACTAGTTACAATGAGCAGTTCTTC. Translated: CASRRAGTSYNEQFF.

The CDR3 here is CASSSVGDLPRNEQFF. Here the CDR3 DNA reads TGTGCCAGCAGTTCGGTGGGGGACTTACCTCGGAATGAGCAGTTCTTC. The rearrangement uses TRBV28 and TRBJ2-1, with TRBD2 as a possible D gene (6 bases). The germline V gene encodes CDR1 MDHEN and CDR2 SYDVKM. The CDR3 loop spans 16 amino acids. Trimming removed 4 bases at V and 7 bases at J, with 20 bases between.

The rearrangement links TRBV19 to TRBJ2-2, with 8 positions matching TRBD1. The V gene's germline CDR1 is LNHDA and CDR2 SQIVND (reference sequence). V dropped 7 bases and J dropped 4; count of bases not matched to a gene: 11. This CDR3 has 16 amino acids. Here the CDR3 reads CASNNIEQGATGELFF. As DNA, the CDR3 is TGTGCCAGTAACAACATAGAGCAGGGGGCCACCGGGGAGCTGTTTTTT.

The chain carries TRBV7-3 and TRBJ2-1; D is perhaps TRBD2 (5 bases). Germline V gene lookup returns CDR1 SGHTA and CDR2 FQGTGA. CDR3 size: 11 residues. Trimming shortened V by 4 bases and J by 9 bases, and 7 bases separated the two germline ends. The chain's CDR3 is CASSSSFEQFF. The CDR3 DNA reads TGTGCCAGCAGCTCTAGCTTTGAGCAGTTCTTC. The full variable domain, its missing parts supplied by reference TRBV7-3 and TRBJ2-1, is GAGVSQTPSNKVTEKGKYVELRCDPISGHTALYWYRQSLGQGPEFLIYFQGTGAADDSGLPNDRFFAVRPEGSVSTLKIQRTERGDSAVYLCASSSSFEQFFGPGTRLTVL.

The chain employs TRBV28 and TRBJ1-1; D unclear. This CDR3 has 14 amino acids. Germline CDR1 and CDR2: MDHEN and SYDVKM. V lost 5 bases and J lost 0, with 10 bases in between. The DNA of the CDR3 is TGTGCCAGCAGTCTCGCCCGGGTGAACACTGAAGCTTTCTTT. Protein: CASSLARVNTEAFF.

The chain carries TRBV19 and TRBJ2-7; TRBD1 aligns across 7 bases. CDR3 length: 15 residues. The V and J ends lost 4 bases and 0 bases, in that order; junction bases with no gene match: 6. Germline V lookup: CDR1 LNHDA, CDR2 SQIVND (reference sequence). CDR3: CASSRDSLNSYEQYF. The CDR3 DNA follows: TGTGCCAGTAGTAGGGACAGCCTAAACTCCTACGAGCAGTACTTC.